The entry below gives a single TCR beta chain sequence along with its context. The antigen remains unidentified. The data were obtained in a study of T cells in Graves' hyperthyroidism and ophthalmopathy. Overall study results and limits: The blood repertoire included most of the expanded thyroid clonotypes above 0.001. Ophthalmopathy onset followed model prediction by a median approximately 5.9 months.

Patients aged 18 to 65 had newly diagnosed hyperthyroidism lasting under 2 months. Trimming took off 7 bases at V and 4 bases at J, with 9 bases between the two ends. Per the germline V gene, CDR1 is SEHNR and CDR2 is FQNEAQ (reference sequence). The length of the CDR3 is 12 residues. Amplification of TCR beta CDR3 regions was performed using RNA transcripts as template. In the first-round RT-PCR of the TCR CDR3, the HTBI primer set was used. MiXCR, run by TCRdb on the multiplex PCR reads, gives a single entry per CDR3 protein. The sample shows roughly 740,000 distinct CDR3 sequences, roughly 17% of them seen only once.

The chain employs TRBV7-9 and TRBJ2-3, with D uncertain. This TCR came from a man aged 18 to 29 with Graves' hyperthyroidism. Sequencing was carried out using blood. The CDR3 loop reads CASTPHADTQYF. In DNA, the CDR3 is TGTGCCAGCACCCCCCATGCAGATACGCAGTATTTT.